This T cell receptor beta chain was identified during a study of cytomegalovirus exposure and HLA in healthy donors. As regards this clone: Its specificity is unknown.

Regarding the study as a whole: Across donors, presence/absence analyses took sequencing depth to be roughly uniform. In a later analysis, donors in an Asian-associated ancestry cluster reportedly had fewer N-insertions in productive TCRs than the cohort mean.

Sampled while nominally healthy, donors likely had unrecorded immune exposures. Use of 60 Vbeta and 13 Jbeta primers characterized the PCR. Repertoires were generated with immunoSEQ multiplex PCR, while TCRdb's copy carries only in-frame clones and drops some. The data contain over 80,000 clones, 81% of them singletons. The sequence came from a man aged 35 to 55 in good health and CMV-seropositive. The sequenced sample consisted of PBMCs.

CDR3 DNA sequence: TGTGCTAGTGGTGTCCGGGACAGGGGGCCCTCCGATATGAACACTGAAGCTTTCTTT. Its translation: CASGVRDRGPSDMNTEAFF. The V gene is TRBV12-5, the J gene TRBJ1-1, with TRBD1 matching 12 bases. Germline CDR1 LGHNT, CDR2 FRNRAP. This CDR3 is built from 19 residues. V trimming: 5 bases; J trimming: 0 bases; junction bases outside the gene matches: 13.